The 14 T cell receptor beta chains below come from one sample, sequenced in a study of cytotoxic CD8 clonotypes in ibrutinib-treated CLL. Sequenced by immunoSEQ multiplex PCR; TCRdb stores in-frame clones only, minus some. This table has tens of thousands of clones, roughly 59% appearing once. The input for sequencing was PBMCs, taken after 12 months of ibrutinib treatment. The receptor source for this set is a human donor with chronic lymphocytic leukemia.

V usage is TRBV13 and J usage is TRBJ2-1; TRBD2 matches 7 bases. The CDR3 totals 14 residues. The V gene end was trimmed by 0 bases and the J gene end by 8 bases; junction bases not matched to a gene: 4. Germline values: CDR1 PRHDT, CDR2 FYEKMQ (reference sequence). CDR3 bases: TGTGCCAGCAGCTTAGGGTTTGGGGGGGATGAGCAGTTCTTC. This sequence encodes CASSLGFGGDEQFF.

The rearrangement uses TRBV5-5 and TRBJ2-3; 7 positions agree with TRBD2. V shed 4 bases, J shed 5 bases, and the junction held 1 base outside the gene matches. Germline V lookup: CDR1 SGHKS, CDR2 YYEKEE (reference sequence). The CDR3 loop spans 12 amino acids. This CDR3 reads CASSPGGDTQYF. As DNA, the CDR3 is TGTGCCAGCAGCCCGGGGGGAGATACGCAGTATTTT.

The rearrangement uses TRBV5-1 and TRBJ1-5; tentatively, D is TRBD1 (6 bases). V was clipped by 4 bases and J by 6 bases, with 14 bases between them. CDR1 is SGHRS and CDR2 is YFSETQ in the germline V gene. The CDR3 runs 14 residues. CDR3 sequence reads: CASSPSGGGQPQHF. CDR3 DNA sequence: TGCGCCAGCAGCCCTTCGGGGGGCGGTCAGCCCCAGCATTTT.

The CDR3 region has the DNA TGTGCCAGCAGCAGGACCTACGAGCAGTACGTC. Protein sequence: CASSRTYEQYV. The J gene is TRBJ2-7, the V gene TRBV5-8; D uncertain. Germline CDR1 and CDR2: SGHTS and YDEGEE. V lost 4 bases and J 2 bases, leaving 4 bases between the germline ends. This CDR3 has 11 amino acids.

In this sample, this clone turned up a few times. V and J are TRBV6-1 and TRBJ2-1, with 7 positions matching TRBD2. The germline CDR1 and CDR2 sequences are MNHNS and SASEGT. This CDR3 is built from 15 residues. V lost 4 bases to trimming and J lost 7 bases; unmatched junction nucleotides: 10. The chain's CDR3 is CASSVTRGTLNEQFF. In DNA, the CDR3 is TGTGCCAGCAGTGTAACGCGGGGGACCCTAAATGAGCAGTTCTTC.

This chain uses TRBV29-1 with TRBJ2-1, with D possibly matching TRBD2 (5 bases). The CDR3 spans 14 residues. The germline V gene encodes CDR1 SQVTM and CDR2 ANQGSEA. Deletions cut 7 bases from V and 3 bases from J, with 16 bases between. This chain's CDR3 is CSATGNQNYNEQFF. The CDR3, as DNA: TGCAGCGCAACCGGGAACCAAAACTACAATGAGCAGTTCTTC.

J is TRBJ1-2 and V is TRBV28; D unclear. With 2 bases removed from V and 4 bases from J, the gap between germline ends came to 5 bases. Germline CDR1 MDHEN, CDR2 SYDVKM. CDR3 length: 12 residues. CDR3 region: CASSLASYGYTF. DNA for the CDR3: TGTGCCAGCAGTTTAGCCAGCTATGGCTACACCTTC.

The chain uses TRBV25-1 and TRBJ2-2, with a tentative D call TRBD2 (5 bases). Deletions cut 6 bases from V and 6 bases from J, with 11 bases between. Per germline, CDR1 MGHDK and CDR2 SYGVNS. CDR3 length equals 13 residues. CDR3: CASRTSRPGELFF. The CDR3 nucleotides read TGTGCCAGCAGAACTAGTCGCCCCGGGGAGCTGTTTTTT.

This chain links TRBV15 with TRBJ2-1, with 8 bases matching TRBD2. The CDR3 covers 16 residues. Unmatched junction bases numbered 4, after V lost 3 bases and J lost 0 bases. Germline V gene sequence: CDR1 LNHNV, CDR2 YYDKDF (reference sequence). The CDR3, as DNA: TGTGCCACCAGCAGCGGGAGGGCCCGCTCCTACAATGAGCAGTTCTTC. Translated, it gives CATSSGRARSYNEQFF.

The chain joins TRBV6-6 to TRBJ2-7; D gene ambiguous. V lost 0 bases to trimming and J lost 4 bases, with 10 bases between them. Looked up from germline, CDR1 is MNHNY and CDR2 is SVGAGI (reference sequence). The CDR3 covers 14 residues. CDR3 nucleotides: TGTGCCAGCAGTTACTCCGCCAGGAATTACGAGCAGTACTTC. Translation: CASSYSARNYEQYF.

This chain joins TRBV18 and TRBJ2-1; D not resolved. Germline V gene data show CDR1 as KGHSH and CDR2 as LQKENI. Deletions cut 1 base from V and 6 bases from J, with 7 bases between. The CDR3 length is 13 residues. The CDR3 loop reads CASSPRRTNEQFF. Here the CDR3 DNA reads TGTGCCAGCTCACCACGACGAACCAATGAGCAGTTCTTC.

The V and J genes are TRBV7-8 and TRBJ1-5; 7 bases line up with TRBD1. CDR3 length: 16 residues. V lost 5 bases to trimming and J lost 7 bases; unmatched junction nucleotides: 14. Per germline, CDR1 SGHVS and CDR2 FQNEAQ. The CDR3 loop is CASSPEGTDGGQPQHF. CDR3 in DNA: TGTGCCAGCAGCCCAGAGGGGACAGACGGCGGGCAGCCCCAGCATTTT.

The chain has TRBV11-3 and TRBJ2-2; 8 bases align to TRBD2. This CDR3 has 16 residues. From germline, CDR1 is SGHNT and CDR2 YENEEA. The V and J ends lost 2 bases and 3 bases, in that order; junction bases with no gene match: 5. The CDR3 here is CASSLTGTRDTGELFF. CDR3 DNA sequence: TGTGCCAGCAGCTTAACCGGGACTAGAGACACCGGGGAGCTGTTTTTT.

This chain's CDR3 is CASSTEGNQPQHF. CDR3 nucleotides: TGTGCCAGTAGTACCGAAGGCAATCAGCCCCAGCATTTT. The chain recombines TRBV19 with TRBJ1-5, with D unresolved. Trimming pared 4 bases from V and 2 bases from J, leaving 6 bases between. This CDR3 spans 13 amino acids. CDR1 is LNHDA and CDR2 is SQIVND in the germline V gene (reference sequence).